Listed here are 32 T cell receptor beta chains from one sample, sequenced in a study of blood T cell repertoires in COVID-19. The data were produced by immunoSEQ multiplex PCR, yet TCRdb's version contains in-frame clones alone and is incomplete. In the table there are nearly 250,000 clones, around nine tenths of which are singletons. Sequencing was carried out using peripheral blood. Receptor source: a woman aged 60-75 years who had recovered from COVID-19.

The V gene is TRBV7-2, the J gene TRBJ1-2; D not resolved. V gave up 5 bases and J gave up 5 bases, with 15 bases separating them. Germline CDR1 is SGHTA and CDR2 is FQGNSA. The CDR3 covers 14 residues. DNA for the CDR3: TGTGCCAGCAGCCCTCCGGGGTCGGTGTATGGCTACACCTTC. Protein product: CASSPPGSVYGYTF. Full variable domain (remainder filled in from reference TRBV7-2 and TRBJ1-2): GAGVSQSPSNKVTEKGKDVELRCDPISGHTALYWYRQSLGQGLEFLIYFQGNSAPDKSGLPSDRFSAERTGGSVSTLTIQRTQQEDSAVYLCASSPPGSVYGYTFGSGTRLTVV.

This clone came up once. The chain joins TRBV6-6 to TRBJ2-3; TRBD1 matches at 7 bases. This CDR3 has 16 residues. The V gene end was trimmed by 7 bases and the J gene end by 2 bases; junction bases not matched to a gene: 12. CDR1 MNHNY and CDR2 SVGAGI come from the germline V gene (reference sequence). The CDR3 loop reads CASTPGWGQLTDTQYF. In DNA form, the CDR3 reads TGTGCCAGCACCCCCGGATGGGGACAGCTCACAGATACGCAGTATTTT.

The CDR3 DNA sequence: TGTGCCAGCAGTTGGCCCCCAGCCTACGAGCAGTACTTC. Translating gives CASSWPPAYEQYF. The chain uses TRBV28 and TRBJ2-7, with D hard to call. This CDR3 has 13 residues. V was clipped by 4 bases and J by 2 bases, with 9 bases between them. CDR1 MDHEN and CDR2 SYDVKM come from the germline V gene.

The CDR3 sequence: CASSQASRTGSYGYTF. The CDR3 DNA sequence: TGTGCCAGCAGCCAGGCCTCTCGGACAGGGAGCTATGGCTACACCTTC. The chain recombines TRBV3-1 (or the pseudogene TRBV3-2) with TRBJ1-2; 8 bases agree with TRBD1. The CDR3 sequence is 16 residues long. Germline V lookup: CDR1 LGHDT, CDR2 YNNKEL (reference sequence). The ends lost 3 bases at V and 4 bases at J; junction bases unmatched: 10.

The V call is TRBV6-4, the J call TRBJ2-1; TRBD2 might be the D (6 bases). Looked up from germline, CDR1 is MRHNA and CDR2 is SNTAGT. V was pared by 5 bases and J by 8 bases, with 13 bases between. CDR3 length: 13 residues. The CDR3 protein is CASSNSREDEQFF. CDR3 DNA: TGTGCCAGCAGTAATAGCAGGGAGGATGAGCAGTTCTTC.

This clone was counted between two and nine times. The CDR3 DNA reads TGTGCCAGCAGTTTACGACAAAGCTCCTACAATGAGCAGTTCTTC. Protein: CASSLRQSSYNEQFF. The rearrangement uses TRBV27 and TRBJ2-1; D remains unclear. V lost 2 bases and J 0 bases, leaving 8 bases between the germline ends. Germline assignment: CDR1 MNHEY and CDR2 SMNVEV (reference sequence). CDR3 length: 15 amino acids.

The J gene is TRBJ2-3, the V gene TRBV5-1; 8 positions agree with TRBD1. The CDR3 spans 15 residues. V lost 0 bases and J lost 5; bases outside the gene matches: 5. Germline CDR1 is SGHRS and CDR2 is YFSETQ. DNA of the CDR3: TGCGCCAGCAGCTTGGTGGACAGGGCTTTAGATACGCAGTATTTT. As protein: CASSLVDRALDTQYF.

CDR3: CASSKPRLGYTF. CDR3 coding DNA: TGTGCCAGCAGCAAACCGAGGCTTGGCTACACCTTC. The chain combines TRBV11-2 with TRBJ1-2; the D is unclear. CDR3 length: 12 residues. Germline V gene data show CDR1 as SGHAT and CDR2 as FQNNGV. V lost 5 bases and J lost 7, with 11 bases in between. Full variable domain (missing parts from reference TRBV11-2 and TRBJ1-2): EAGVAQSPRYKIIEKRQSVAFWCNPISGHATLYWYQQILGQGPKLLIQFQNNGVVDDSQLPKDRFSAERLKGVDSTLKIQPAKLEDSAVYLCASSKPRLGYTFGSGTRLTVV.

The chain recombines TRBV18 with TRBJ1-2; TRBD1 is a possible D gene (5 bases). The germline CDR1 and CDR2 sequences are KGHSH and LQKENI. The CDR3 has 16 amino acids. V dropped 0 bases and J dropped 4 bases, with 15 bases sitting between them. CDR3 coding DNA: TGTGCCAGCTCACCACCGCATGAATCAGGGTCCTATGGCTACACCTTC. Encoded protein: CASSPPHESGSYGYTF.

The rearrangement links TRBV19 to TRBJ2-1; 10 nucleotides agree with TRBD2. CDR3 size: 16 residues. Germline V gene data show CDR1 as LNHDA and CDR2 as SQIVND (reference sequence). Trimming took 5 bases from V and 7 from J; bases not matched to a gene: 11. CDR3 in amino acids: CASSRWLAGALNEQFF. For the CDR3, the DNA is TGTGCCAGTAGTCGATGGCTAGCGGGGGCTTTGAATGAGCAGTTCTTC.

CDR3 sequence: CATGNGRWTEAFF. The CDR3 DNA reads as TGCGCCACAGGGAATGGGCGGTGGACTGAAGCTTTCTTT. V gene TRBV10-2 combines with J gene TRBJ1-1; TRBD1 is a possible D gene (5 bases). This CDR3 region has 13 residues. Germline loops: CDR1 WSHSY, CDR2 SAAADI. Trimming left V 10 bases short and J 5 bases short, with 17 bases between.

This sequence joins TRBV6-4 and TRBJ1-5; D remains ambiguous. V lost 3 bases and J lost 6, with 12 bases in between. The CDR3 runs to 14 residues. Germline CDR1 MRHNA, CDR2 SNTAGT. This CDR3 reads CASSEEHGAQPQHF. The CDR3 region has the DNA TGTGCCAGCAGTGAGGAACATGGAGCTCAGCCCCAGCATTTT.

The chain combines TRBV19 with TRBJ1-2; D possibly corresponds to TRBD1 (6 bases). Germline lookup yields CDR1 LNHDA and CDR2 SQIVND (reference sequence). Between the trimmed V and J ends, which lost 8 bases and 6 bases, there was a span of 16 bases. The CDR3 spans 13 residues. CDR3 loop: CASSLQGGDGYTF. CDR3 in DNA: TGTGCCAGTTCCTTACAGGGAGGGGATGGCTACACCTTC.

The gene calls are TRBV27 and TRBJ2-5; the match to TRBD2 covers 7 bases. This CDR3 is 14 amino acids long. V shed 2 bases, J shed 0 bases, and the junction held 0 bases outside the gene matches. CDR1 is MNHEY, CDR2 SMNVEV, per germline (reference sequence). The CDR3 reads CASSLGGDQETQYF. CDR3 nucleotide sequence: TGTGCCAGCAGTTTAGGGGGGGACCAAGAGACCCAGTACTTC.

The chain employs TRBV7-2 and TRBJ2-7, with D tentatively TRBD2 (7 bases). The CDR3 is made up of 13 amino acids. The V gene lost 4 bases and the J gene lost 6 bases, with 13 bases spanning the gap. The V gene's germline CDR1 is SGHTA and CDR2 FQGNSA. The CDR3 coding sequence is TGTGCCAGCAGCTGGGGGGGGCTTGGCGAGCAGTACTTC. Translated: CASSWGGLGEQYF.

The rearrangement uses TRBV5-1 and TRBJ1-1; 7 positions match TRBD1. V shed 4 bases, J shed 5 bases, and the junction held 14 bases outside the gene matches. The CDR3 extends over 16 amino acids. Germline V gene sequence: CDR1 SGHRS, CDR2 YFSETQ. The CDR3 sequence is CASSPPAEGAGTEAFF. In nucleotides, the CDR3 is TGCGCCAGCAGCCCCCCTGCGGAGGGGGCAGGGACTGAAGCTTTCTTT.

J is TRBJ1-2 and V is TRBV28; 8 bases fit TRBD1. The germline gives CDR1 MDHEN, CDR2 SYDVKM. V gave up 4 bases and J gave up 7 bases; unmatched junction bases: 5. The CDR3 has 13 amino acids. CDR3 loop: CASSSDRVLGYTF. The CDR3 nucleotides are TGTGCCAGCAGTTCGGACAGGGTCCTTGGCTACACCTTC.

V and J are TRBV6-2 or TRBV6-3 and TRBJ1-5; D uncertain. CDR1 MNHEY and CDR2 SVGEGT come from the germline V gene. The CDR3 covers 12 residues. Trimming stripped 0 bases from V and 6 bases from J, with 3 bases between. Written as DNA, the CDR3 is TGTGCCAGCAGTTACTCGGCTCAGCCCCAGCATTTT. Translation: CASSYSAQPQHF.

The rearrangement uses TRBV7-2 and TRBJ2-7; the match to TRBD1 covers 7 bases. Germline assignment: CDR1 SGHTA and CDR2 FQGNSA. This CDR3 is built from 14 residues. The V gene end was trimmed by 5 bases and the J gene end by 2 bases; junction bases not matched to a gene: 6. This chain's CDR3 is CASSPDGTAYEQYF. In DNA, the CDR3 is TGTGCCAGCAGCCCAGACGGGACAGCCTACGAGCAGTACTTC.

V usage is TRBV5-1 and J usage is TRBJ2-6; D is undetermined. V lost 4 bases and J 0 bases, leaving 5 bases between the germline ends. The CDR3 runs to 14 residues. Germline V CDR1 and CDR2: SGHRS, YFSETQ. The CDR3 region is CASSVYSGANVLTF. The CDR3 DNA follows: TGCGCCAGCAGCGTTTACTCTGGGGCCAACGTCCTGACTTTC.

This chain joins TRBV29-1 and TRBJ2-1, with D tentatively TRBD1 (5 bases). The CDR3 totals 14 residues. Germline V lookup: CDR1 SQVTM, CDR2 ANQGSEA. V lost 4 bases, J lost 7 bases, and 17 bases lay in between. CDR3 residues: CSVGGTAKSNEQFF. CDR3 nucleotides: TGCAGCGTTGGGGGCACAGCGAAAAGTAATGAGCAGTTCTTC.

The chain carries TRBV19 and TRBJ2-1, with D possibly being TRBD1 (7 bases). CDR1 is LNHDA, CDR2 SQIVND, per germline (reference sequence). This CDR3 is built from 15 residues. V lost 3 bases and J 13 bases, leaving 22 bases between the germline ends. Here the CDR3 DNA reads TGTGCCAGTAGTATCTCGACAGGGAGGTTAGGTAGACAGTTCTTC. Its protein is CASSISTGRLGRQFF. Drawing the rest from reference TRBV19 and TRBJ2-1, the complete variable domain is DGGITQSPKYLFRKEGQNVTLSCEQNLNHDAMYWYRQDPGQGLRLIYYSQIVNDFQKGDIAEGYSVSREKKESFPLTVTSAQKNPTAFYLCASSISTGRLGRQFFGPGTRLTVL.

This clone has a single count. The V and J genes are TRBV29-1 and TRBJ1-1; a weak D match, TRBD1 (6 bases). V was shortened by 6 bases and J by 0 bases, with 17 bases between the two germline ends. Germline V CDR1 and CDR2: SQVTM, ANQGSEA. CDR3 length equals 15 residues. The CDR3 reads CSVQEMGALNTEAFF. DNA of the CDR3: TGCAGCGTCCAGGAAATGGGGGCATTGAACACTGAAGCTTTCTTT. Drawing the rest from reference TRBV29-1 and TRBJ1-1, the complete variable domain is SAVISQKPSRDICQRGTSLTIQCQVDSQVTMMFWYRQQPGQSLTLIATANQGSEATYESGFVIDKFPISRPNLTFSTLTVSNMSPEDSSIYLCSVQEMGALNTEAFFGQGTRLTVV.

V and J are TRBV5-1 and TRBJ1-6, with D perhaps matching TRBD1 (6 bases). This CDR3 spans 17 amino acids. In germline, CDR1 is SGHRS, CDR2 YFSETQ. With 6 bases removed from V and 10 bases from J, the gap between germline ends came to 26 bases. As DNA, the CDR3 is TGCGCCAGCACAAAGGGGGGACCCACGGGGGGAATATCACCCCTCCACTTT. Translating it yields CASTKGGPTGGISPLHF.

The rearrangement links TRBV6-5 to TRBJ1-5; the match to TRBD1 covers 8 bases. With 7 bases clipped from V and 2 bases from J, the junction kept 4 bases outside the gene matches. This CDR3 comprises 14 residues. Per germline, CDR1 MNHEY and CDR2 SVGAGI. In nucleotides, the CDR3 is TGTGCCAGCACCCCGACAGGGGGCAATCAGCCCCAGCATTTT. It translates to CASTPTGGNQPQHF.

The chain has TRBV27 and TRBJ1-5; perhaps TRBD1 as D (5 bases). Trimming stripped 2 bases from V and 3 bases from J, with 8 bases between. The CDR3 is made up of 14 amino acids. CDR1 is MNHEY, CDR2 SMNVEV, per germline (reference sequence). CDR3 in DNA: TGTGCCAGCAGTTTAAGACAGTACAATCAGCCCCAGCATTTT. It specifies CASSLRQYNQPQHF.

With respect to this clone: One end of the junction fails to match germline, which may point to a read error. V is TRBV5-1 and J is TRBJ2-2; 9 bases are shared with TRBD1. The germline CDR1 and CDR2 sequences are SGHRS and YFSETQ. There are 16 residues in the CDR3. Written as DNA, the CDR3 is TGCGCCAGCAGCCTACACGGGACAGGGAACCCCGGGGAGCTGTTTTTT. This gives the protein CASSLHGTGNPGELFF.

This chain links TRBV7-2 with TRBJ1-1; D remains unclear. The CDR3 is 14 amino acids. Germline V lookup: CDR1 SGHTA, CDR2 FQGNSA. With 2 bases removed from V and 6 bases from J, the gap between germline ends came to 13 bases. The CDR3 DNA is TGTGCCAGCAGCTTAAGGGAGGGCTGGGCTGAAGCTTTCTTT. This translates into CASSLREGWAEAFF.

The DNA of the CDR3 is TGTGCCAGCAGTTACAAATCAACAGTCGGGGATGGCTACACCTTC. The encoded protein is CASSYKSTVGDGYTF. The chain has TRBV6-6 and TRBJ1-2; D unclear. V dropped 2 bases and J dropped 6 bases, with 16 bases sitting between them. Germline-derived CDR1 and CDR2 are MNHNY and SVGAGI (reference sequence). This CDR3 spans 15 amino acids.

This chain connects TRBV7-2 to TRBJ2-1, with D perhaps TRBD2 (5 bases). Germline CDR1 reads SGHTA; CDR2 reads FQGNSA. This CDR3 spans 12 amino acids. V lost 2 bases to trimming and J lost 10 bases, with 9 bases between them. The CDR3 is CASSLSTREQFF. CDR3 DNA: TGTGCCAGCAGCTTATCAACTAGAGAGCAGTTCTTC.

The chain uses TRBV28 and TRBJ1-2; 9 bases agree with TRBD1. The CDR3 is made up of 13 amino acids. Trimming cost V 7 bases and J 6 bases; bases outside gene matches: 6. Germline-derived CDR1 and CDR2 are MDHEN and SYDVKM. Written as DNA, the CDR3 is TGTGCCAGCACTGGACAGGGGTATCATGGCTACACCTTC. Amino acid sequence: CASTGQGYHGYTF.

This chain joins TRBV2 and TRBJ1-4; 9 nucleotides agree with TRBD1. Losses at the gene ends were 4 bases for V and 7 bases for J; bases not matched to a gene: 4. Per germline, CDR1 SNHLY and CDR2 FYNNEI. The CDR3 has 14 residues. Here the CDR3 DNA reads TGTGCCAGCAGTGGACAGGGGGGGATTGAAAAACTGTTTTTT. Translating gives CASSGQGGIEKLFF.